This entry features one TCR beta chain sequence. This sample was included in a study of blood T cell repertoires in COVID-19. Whole-study context: From T cells, B-cell-depleted T cells, or PBMCs came the material, which was cDNA or gDNA.

Participant ages covered roughly 18 to 89 years across 20 to 30 US areas. Self-reported history from a screening survey and questionnaire set each donor's cohort. Resolution of symptoms, clearance, or two negative PCRs was present in recovered Cohort 3 donors. Repertoires were generated with immunoSEQ multiplex PCR, while TCRdb's copy carries only in-frame clones and drops some. This sample yields about 370,000 clones, of which around 89% are seen a single time; more than 0.8% belongs to the top ten. The clonotype was recovered from a young man who had recovered from COVID-19. The sample taken for sequencing was PBMCs or T cells enriched from blood (not recorded which).

CDR3 sequence reads: CASSPFEGQGNSPLHF. DNA of the CDR3: TGTGCCAGCTCACCTTTCGAGGGACAGGGTAATTCACCCCTCCACTTT. The chain employs TRBV18 and TRBJ1-6; 9 bases agree with TRBD1. Looked up from germline, CDR1 is KGHSH and CDR2 is LQKENI. J lost 6 bases, V lost 3 bases, and 6 bases had no gene match. The CDR3 has 16 residues.